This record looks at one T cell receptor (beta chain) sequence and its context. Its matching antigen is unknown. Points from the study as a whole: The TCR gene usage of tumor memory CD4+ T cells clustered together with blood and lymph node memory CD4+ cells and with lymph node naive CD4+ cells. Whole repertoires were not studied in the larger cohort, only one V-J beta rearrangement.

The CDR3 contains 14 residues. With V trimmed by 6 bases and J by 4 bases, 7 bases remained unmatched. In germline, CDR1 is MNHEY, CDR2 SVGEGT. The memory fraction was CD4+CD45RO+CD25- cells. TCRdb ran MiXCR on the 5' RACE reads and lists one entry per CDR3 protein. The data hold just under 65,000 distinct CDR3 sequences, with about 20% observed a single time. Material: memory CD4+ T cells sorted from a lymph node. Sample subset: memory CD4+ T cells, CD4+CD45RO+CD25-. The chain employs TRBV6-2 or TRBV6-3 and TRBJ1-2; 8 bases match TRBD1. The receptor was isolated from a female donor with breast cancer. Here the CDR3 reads CASRPRGRSYGYTF. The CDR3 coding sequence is TGTGCCAGCAGACCCAGGGGGCGCTCCTATGGCTACACCTTC.